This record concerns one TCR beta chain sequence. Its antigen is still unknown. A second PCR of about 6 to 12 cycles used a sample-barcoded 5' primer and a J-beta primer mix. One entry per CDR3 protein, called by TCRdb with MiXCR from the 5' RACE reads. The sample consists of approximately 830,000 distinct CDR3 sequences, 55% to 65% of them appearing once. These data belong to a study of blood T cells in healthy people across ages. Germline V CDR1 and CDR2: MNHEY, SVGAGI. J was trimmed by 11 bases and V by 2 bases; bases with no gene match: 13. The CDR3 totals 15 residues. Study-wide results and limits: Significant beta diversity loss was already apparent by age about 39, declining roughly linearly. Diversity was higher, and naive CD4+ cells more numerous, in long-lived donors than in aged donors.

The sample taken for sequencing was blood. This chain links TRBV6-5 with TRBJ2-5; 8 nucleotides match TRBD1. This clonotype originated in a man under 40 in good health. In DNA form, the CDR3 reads TGTGCCAGCAGTTACGACCAGGGGGCTAGGAATGAGCAGTACTTC. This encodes CASSYDQGARNEQYF.